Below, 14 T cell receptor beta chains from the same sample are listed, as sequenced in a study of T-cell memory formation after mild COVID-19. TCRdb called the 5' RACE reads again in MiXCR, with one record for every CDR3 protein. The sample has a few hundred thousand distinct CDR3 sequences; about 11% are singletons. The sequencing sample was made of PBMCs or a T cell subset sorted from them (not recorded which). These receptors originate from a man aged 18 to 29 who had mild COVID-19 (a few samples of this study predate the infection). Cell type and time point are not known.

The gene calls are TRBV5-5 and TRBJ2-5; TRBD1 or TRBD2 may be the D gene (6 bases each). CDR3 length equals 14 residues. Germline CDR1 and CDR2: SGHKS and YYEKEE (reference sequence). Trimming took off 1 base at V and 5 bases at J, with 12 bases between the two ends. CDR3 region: CASSLLGGPETQYF. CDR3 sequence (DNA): TGTGCCAGCAGCTTGTTGGGGGGCCCCGAGACCCAGTACTTC.

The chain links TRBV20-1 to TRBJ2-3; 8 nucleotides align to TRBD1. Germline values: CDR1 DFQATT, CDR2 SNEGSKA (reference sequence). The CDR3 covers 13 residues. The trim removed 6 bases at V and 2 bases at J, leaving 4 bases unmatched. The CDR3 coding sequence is TGCAGTGCAGTGACAGGGGTCACAGATACGCAGTATTTT. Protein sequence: CSAVTGVTDTQYF.

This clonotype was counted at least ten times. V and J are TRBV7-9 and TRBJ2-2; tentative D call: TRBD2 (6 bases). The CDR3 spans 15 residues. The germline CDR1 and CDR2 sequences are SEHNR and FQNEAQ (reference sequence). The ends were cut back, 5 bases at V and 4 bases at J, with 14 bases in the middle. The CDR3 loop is CASSPREDGTGELFF. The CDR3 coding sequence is TGTGCCAGCAGCCCCAGGGAGGATGGCACCGGGGAGCTGTTTTTT.

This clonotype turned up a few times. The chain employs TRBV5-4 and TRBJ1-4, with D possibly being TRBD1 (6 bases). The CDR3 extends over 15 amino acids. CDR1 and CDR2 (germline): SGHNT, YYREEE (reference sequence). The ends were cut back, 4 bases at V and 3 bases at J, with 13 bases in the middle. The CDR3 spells CASSDQGRANEKLFF. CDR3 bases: TGTGCCAGCAGCGACCAGGGGAGGGCTAATGAAAAACTGTTTTTT.

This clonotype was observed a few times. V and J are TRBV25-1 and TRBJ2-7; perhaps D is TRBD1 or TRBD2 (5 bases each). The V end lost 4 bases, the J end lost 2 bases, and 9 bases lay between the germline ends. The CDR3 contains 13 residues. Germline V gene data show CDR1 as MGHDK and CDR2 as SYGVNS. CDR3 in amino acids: CASSAVGAYEQYF. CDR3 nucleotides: TGTGCCAGCAGTGCGGTGGGGGCCTACGAGCAGTACTTC.

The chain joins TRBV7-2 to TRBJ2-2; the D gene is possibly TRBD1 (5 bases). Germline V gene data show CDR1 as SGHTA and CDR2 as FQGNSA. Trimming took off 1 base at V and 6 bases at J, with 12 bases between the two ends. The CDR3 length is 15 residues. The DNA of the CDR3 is TGTGCCAGCAGCTTAGAGCAGGGATCGGCCGGGGAGCTGTTTTTT. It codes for CASSLEQGSAGELFF. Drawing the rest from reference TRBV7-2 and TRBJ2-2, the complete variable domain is GAGVSQSPSNKVTEKGKDVELRCDPISGHTALYWYRQSLGQGLEFLIYFQGNSAPDKSGLPSDRFSAERTGGSVSTLTIQRTQQEDSAVYLCASSLEQGSAGELFFGEGSRLTVL.

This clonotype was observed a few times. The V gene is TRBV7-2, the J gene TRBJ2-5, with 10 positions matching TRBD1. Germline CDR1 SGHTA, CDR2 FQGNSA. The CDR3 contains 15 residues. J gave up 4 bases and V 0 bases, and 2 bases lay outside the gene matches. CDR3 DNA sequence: TGTGCCAGCAGCTTAGCGGGGACAGGGGCAGAGACCCAGTACTTC. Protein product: CASSLAGTGAETQYF.

This chain's CDR3 is CASSIKKGLAEDTGELFF. The CDR3 DNA sequence: TGTGCCAGTAGTATTAAGAAAGGCCTAGCGGAAGACACCGGGGAGCTGTTTTTT. J is TRBJ2-2 and V is TRBV19, with 7 bases aligning to TRBD2. The CDR3 loop spans 18 amino acids. The junction had 13 bases not matched to a gene; V was cut back by 3 bases and J by 3 bases. Germline CDR1 reads LNHDA; CDR2 reads SQIVND (reference sequence).

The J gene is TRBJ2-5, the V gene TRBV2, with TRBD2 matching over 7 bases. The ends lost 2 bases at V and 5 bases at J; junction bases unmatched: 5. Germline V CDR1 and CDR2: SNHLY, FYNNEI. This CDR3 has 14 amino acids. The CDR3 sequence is CASSEKREGETQYF. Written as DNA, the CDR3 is TGTGCCAGCAGTGAAAAGCGGGAAGGCGAGACCCAGTACTTC.

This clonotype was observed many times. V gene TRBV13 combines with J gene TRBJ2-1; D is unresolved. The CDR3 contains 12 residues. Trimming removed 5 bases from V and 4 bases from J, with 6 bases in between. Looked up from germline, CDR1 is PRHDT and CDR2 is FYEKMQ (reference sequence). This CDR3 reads CASSALYNEQFF. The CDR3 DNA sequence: TGTGCCAGCAGCGCCCTGTACAATGAGCAGTTCTTC.

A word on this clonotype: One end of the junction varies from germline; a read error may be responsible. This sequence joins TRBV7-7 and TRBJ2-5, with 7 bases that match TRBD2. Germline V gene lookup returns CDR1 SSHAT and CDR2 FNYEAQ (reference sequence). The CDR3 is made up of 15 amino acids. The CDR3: CASSSGGTTGETQYF. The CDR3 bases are TGTGCTAGCAGCTCCGGGGGGACCACCGGGGAGACCCAGTACTTC.

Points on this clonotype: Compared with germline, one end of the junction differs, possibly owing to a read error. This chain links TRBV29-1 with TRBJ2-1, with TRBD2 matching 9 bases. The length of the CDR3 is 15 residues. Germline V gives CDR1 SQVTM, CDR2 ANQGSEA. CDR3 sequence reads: CSVNVMRGGLNGQFF. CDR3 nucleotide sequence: TGCAGCGTTAACGTAATGCGGGGGGGCCTGAATGGGCAGTTCTTC.

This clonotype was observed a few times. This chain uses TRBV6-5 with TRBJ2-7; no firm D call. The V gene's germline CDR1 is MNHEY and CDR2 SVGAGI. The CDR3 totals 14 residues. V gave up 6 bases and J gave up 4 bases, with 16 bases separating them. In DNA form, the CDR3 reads TGTGCCAGCAGCATGAAACCTACGTGGTACGAGCAGTACTTC. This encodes CASSMKPTWYEQYF.

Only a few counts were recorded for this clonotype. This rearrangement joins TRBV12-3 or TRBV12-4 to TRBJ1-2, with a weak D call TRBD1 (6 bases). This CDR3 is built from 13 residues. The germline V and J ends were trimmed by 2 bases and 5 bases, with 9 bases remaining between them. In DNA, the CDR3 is TGTGCCAGCAGTTTATGGGGGCGATATGGCTACACCTTC. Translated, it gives CASSLWGRYGYTF.